Below, 9 T cell receptor beta chains from the same sample are listed, as sequenced in a study of T cell clones after liver transplantation. This table comes from immunoSEQ multiplex PCR, and its TCRdb copy is limited to in-frame clones, with some not included. Of tens of thousands of clones in the sample, 60% to 75% were seen once. The sequencing here drew on CD4+ T cells from blood, taken at the 22-month timepoint. Receptors originate from a human patient who received a liver transplant. Some T cells may be supplied by the graft donor.

This chain uses TRBV5-4 with TRBJ2-7; D not certain. V dropped 1 base and J dropped 6 bases, with 11 bases sitting between them. The V gene's germline CDR1 is SGHNT and CDR2 YYREEE (reference sequence). This CDR3 is built from 13 residues. CDR3 residues: CASSLIGKGEQYF. The CDR3 nucleotides read TGTGCCAGCAGCTTGATAGGGAAGGGCGAGCAGTACTTC.

The rearrangement uses TRBV2 and TRBJ2-2, with 7 bases fitting TRBD1. The CDR3 has 15 residues. The junction had 5 bases not matched to a gene; V was cut back by 3 bases and J by 4 bases. Germline assignment: CDR1 SNHLY and CDR2 FYNNEI. The DNA of the CDR3 is TGTGCCAGCAGTGACACAGGGGTAGGCACCGGGGAGCTGTTTTTT. Translating it yields CASSDTGVGTGELFF.

The chain joins TRBV28 to TRBJ2-7; D may be TRBD1 (5 bases). The ends were cut back, 2 bases at V and 5 bases at J, with 13 bases in the middle. Per germline, CDR1 MDHEN and CDR2 SYDVKM. The CDR3 spans 14 residues. The CDR3 region has the DNA TGTGCCAGCAGTTTAGCGGCAGGGTCCCACGAGCAGTACTTC. It encodes CASSLAAGSHEQYF.

The chain couples TRBV30 to TRBJ2-1; 8 bases are a match to TRBD1. Trimming cost V 4 bases and J 4 bases; bases outside gene matches: 6. The CDR3 contains 14 residues. CDR1 GTSNPN and CDR2 SVGIG come from the germline V gene (reference sequence). The CDR3 nucleotides read TGTGCCTGGACCTCCGGGACAGGATACAATGAGCAGTTCTTC. Translation: CAWTSGTGYNEQFF.

The chain recombines TRBV5-5 with TRBJ1-4; 9 nucleotides agree with TRBD1. Per the germline V gene, CDR1 is SGHKS and CDR2 is YYEKEE (reference sequence). Trimming took 6 bases from V and 6 from J; bases not matched to a gene: 6. The CDR3 extends over 14 amino acids. This chain's CDR3 is CASTRTGGDEKLFF. The CDR3 bases are TGTGCCAGCACACGAACAGGGGGCGATGAAAAACTGTTTTTT.

V usage is TRBV5-1 and J usage is TRBJ1-5, with no clear D. Trimming took off 0 bases at V and 0 bases at J, with 16 bases between the two ends. Per the germline V gene, CDR1 is SGHRS and CDR2 is YFSETQ. CDR3 length equals 18 residues. The chain's CDR3 is CASSLAPTDGDSNQPQHF. CDR3 nucleotides: TGCGCCAGCAGCTTGGCCCCGACCGACGGGGATAGCAATCAGCCCCAGCATTTT.

This sequence joins TRBV28 and TRBJ1-1; the D gene is possibly TRBD1 (6 bases). Trimming took 4 bases from V and 4 from J, leaving 19 bases between them. Germline lookup yields CDR1 MDHEN and CDR2 SYDVKM. This CDR3 has 16 amino acids. The CDR3 bases are TGTGCCAGCAGTTCGTTACAGGGAATGGGGCCCACTGAAGCTTTCTTT. It specifies CASSSLQGMGPTEAFF.

This clone appeared a single time. The V gene is TRBV6-5, the J gene TRBJ1-6; 7 nucleotides line up with TRBD1. V trimming: 7 bases; J trimming: 6 bases; junction bases outside the gene matches: 9. This CDR3 contains 15 residues. The germline CDR1 and CDR2 sequences are MNHEY and SVGAGI. The CDR3 DNA reads TGTGCCAGCACCCCGCGACAGGGTGGTAATTCACCCCTCCACTTT. It codes for CASTPRQGGNSPLHF.

This rearrangement joins TRBV21-1 to TRBJ2-4. TRBV21-1 is deemed a pseudogene. The CDR3 spans 13 residues. This chain's CDR3 is CASSKGQTDIQYF. The CDR3 DNA reads TGTGCCAGCAGCAAAGGCCAGACGGACATTCAGTACTTC.